This entry is about one T cell receptor beta chain. Its antigen is undetermined. The data originate from a study of cytomegalovirus exposure and HLA in healthy donors. The study's findings and limits: A later examination showed that TCR association rates differed by HLA locus, with DRB1 most and HLA-C fewest.

Both 60 Vbeta primers and 13 Jbeta primers went into the PCR. Sequenced by immunoSEQ multiplex PCR; TCRdb stores in-frame clones only, minus some. This sample has over 150,000 clones, with around 75% found just once. The CDR3 totals 13 residues. V lost 6 bases and J lost 7, with 16 bases in between. Germline-derived CDR1 and CDR2 are SGHDT and YYEEEE. The sequenced sample was PBMCs. The TCR comes from a male donor in good health and CMV-seronegative. V is TRBV5-6 and J is TRBJ1-2; D may be TRBD1 (5 bases). In DNA form, the CDR3 reads TGTGCCAGCACCGACACATTAAGGGGTGGCTACACCTTC. It specifies CASTDTLRGGYTF.